Following are 16 T cell receptor beta chains from one sample sequenced in a study of T cells in tumors and immune-related adverse events. Sequenced by immunoSEQ multiplex PCR; TCRdb stores in-frame clones only, minus some. The table shows 20,000 to 25,000 clones, with over 80% occurring only once. The sample consisted of lymph node tissue, taken from a patient treated with anti-PD-1 therapy. Receptor source: a female donor with metastatic renal cell carcinoma.

CDR3 sequence reads: CASSPQGPNYGYTF. The DNA of the CDR3 is TGCGCCAGCAGCCCCCAGGGCCCTAACTATGGCTACACCTTC. The chain couples TRBV5-1 to TRBJ1-2; TRBD1 is a possible D gene (5 bases). CDR3 size: 14 residues. The germline V and J ends were trimmed by 4 bases and 0 bases, with 10 bases remaining between them. Germline V gene lookup returns CDR1 SGHRS and CDR2 YFSETQ. The whole variable domain, filled in from reference TRBV5-1 and TRBJ1-2, reads KAGVTQTPRYLIKTRGQQVTLSCSPISGHRSVSWYQQTPGQGLQFLFEYFSETQRNKGNFPGRFSGRQFSNSRSEMNVSTLELGDSALYLCASSPQGPNYGYTFGSGTRLTVV.

This clone appeared once. The CDR3 DNA follows: TGTGCCATCAGTGAGGGGCCCAATCAGCCCCAGCATTTT. As protein: CAISEGPNQPQHF. The chain links TRBV10-3 to TRBJ1-5; D not certain. CDR3 length: 13 amino acids. Trimming removed 2 bases from V and 3 bases from J, with 5 bases in between. In germline, CDR1 is ENHRY, CDR2 SYGVKD.

The chain combines TRBV7-6 with TRBJ2-3, with D unclear. CDR1 SGHVS and CDR2 FNYEAQ come from the germline V gene. The CDR3 loop spans 14 amino acids. Deletions cut 3 bases from V and 5 bases from J, with 12 bases between. The CDR3 is CASSLGLSGDTQYF. CDR3 in DNA: TGTGCCAGCAGCTTGGGCCTCTCGGGAGATACGCAGTATTTT.

This chain connects TRBV19 to TRBJ2-2, with D possibly matching TRBD2 (6 bases). Germline values: CDR1 LNHDA, CDR2 SQIVND (reference sequence). Trimming left V 7 bases short and J 3 bases short, with 15 bases between. This CDR3 has 15 amino acids. The CDR3 region has the DNA TGTGCCAGTAAGAAGGGGAGGTCGGACACCGGGGAGCTGTTTTTT. Protein: CASKKGRSDTGELFF.

The chain carries TRBV5-8 and TRBJ2-1; maybe TRBD2 (5 bases). Trimming pared 3 bases from V and 15 bases from J, leaving 19 bases between. Germline loops: CDR1 SGHTS, CDR2 YDEGEE. This CDR3 has 13 residues. The CDR3 loop reads CASSSTSYQSPFF. The CDR3 coding sequence is TGTGCCAGCAGCTCTACTAGTTACCAAAGCCCGTTCTTC.

The chain recombines TRBV19 with TRBJ2-7; no definite D call. Germline lookup yields CDR1 LNHDA and CDR2 SQIVND (reference sequence). The ends were cut back, 4 bases at V and 0 bases at J, with 13 bases in the middle. This CDR3 is built from 15 residues. DNA of the CDR3: TGTGCCAGTAGTACAGGCGGAGACCCCTCCTACGAGCAGTACTTC. Translated: CASSTGGDPSYEQYF.

The chain's CDR3 is CASSQEIRLAGGLYNEQFF. The CDR3 coding sequence is TGTGCCAGCAGCCAAGAGATTCGTCTAGCGGGGGGGCTTTACAATGAGCAGTTCTTC. The rearrangement joins TRBV4-2 to TRBJ2-1; TRBD2 aligns across 12 bases. The length of the CDR3 is 19 residues. CDR1 is LGHNA and CDR2 is YNFKEQ in the germline V gene. Trimming took 0 bases from V and 4 from J; bases not matched to a gene: 10.

The gene calls are TRBV4-2 and TRBJ2-2; D is undetermined. Germline V gene data show CDR1 as LGHNA and CDR2 as YNFKEQ. CDR3 length: 14 residues. Deletions cut 3 bases from V and 6 bases from J, with 11 bases between. The CDR3 DNA sequence: TGTGCCAGCAGCCATCGCGAGGTGTCCGGGGAGCTGTTTTTT. It translates to CASSHREVSGELFF.

The chain carries TRBV7-8 and TRBJ2-4; D is perhaps TRBD2 (5 bases). The V and J ends lost 1 base and 6 bases respectively, with 19 bases between them. The length of the CDR3 is 17 residues. From germline, CDR1 is SGHVS and CDR2 FQNEAQ. CDR3 in amino acids: CASSLERTGYSGNIQYF. DNA for the CDR3: TGTGCCAGCAGCTTAGAGAGGACGGGGTATTCAGGAAACATTCAGTACTTC. Full variable domain (rest looked up from reference TRBV7-8 and TRBJ2-4): GAGVSQSPRYKVAKRGQDVALRCDPISGHVSLFWYQQALGQGPEFLTYFQNEAQLDKSGLPSDRFFAERPEGSVSTLKIQRTQQEDSAVYLCASSLERTGYSGNIQYFGAGTRLSVL.

The chain recombines TRBV10-2 with TRBJ2-7; 9 bases align to TRBD2. Germline CDR1 WSHSY, CDR2 SAAADI. CDR3 length: 14 amino acids. V was clipped by 2 bases and J by 3 bases; unmatched bases: 2. The CDR3 protein is CASSEAGGLYEQYF. As DNA, the CDR3 is TGCGCCAGCAGTGAGGCGGGAGGGCTCTACGAGCAGTACTTC.

A few counts support this clone. The CDR3 region is CSVDPCKGRGQPQHF. The CDR3 region has the DNA TGCAGCGTAGACCCCTGCAAGGGTCGGGGTCAGCCCCAGCATTTT. The rearrangement links TRBV29-1 to TRBJ1-5; D not resolved. The length of the CDR3 is 15 residues. CDR1 SQVTM and CDR2 ANQGSEA come from the germline V gene. Trimming pared 6 bases from V and 6 bases from J, leaving 21 bases between.

The chain uses TRBV28 and TRBJ2-1, with D tentatively TRBD1 or TRBD2 (5 bases each). V lost 5 bases, J lost 5 bases, and 19 bases lay in between. The CDR3 is made up of 16 amino acids. From germline, CDR1 is MDHEN and CDR2 SYDVKM. The CDR3 DNA follows: TGTGCCAGCAGTCTTCCGATCGGGACGGCTAACAATGAGCAGTTCTTC. It codes for CASSLPIGTANNEQFF.

The V gene is TRBV23-1, the J gene TRBJ2-2; TRBD2 aligns across 9 bases. TRBV23-1 is labeled an ORF, and its function is uncertain. This CDR3 contains 21 residues. The V gene end was trimmed by 6 bases and the J gene end by 3 bases; junction bases not matched to a gene: 23. The CDR3 coding sequence is TGCGCCAGCAGCCCCGCTCCCGACATTAGCGGGAGAAGGGGGGACACCGGGGAGCTGTTTTTT. It codes for CASSPAPDISGRRGDTGELFF.

The gene calls are TRBV10-2 and TRBJ2-1; 8 bases are a match to TRBD1. The junction had 0 bases not matched to a gene; V was cut back by 2 bases and J by 6 bases. Germline V gives CDR1 WSHSY, CDR2 SAAADI. The CDR3 totals 13 residues. As DNA, the CDR3 is TGCGCCAGCAGTGAGGACAGGGGCAATGAGCAGTTCTTC. This codes for CASSEDRGNEQFF.

The gene calls are TRBV25-1 and TRBJ2-7; a weak D match, TRBD2 (6 bases). CDR1 is MGHDK and CDR2 is SYGVNS in the germline V gene. CDR3 length equals 13 residues. V lost 8 bases, J lost 0 bases, and 11 bases lay in between. CDR3 sequence: CASRNSGSYEQYF. CDR3 nucleotide sequence: TGTGCCAGCCGCAATAGCGGCTCCTACGAGCAGTACTTC.

This rearrangement joins TRBV4-1 to TRBJ2-2; tentatively, D is TRBD1 (5 bases). Trimming removed 1 base from V and 1 base from J, with 13 bases in between. Germline V gene data show CDR1 as MGHRA and CDR2 as YSYEKL. This CDR3 has 17 residues. CDR3 in DNA: TGCGCCAGCAGCCAAGTCGGCGCAGGGTGGAACACCGGGGAGCTGTTTTTT. It yields the protein CASSQVGAGWNTGELFF.